One and the same sample provided the 28 T cell receptor beta chains below, sequenced in a study of blood T cells in healthy people across ages. Sample-barcoded 5' priming and a J-beta primer mix drove a second PCR of roughly 6 to 12 cycles. Each CDR3 protein is one row after TCRdb ran MiXCR on the 5' RACE reads. The sample has 900,000 to 950,000 distinct CDR3 sequences; about 28% are singletons. A further study also used this sample, focusing on T cells of mothers and their children.

The sequencing sample was made of blood. The source is a woman between 35 and 50 years old in good health.

The CDR3 loop is CASSLTGRNEKLFF. CDR3 coding DNA: TGTGCCAGCAGTCTGACAGGGAGGAATGAAAAACTGTTTTTT. This chain uses TRBV28 with TRBJ1-4; 7 bases fit TRBD1. This CDR3 comprises 14 residues. Trimming removed 5 bases from V and 5 bases from J; junction bases left unmatched: 5. Germline values: CDR1 MDHEN, CDR2 SYDVKM.

Many counts were recorded for this clonotype. V usage is TRBV15 and J usage is TRBJ2-7; a possible D gene is TRBD1 (6 bases). Deletions cut 0 bases from V and 3 bases from J, with 18 bases between. The CDR3 loop spans 17 amino acids. From germline, CDR1 is LNHNV and CDR2 YYDKDF (reference sequence). CDR3 in DNA: TGTGCCACCAGCAGAGATAGAGGGCGAGACAGGAGCTACGAGCAGTACTTC. Protein product: CATSRDRGRDRSYEQYF.

The chain uses TRBV7-9 and TRBJ2-2; perhaps TRBD1 as D (5 bases). The CDR3 is made up of 14 amino acids. Per germline, CDR1 SEHNR and CDR2 FQNEAQ (reference sequence). Trimming removed 5 bases at V and 7 bases at J, with 14 bases between. The CDR3 nucleotides read TGTGCCAGCAGCCTGGGCACAAGGGGCGGGGAGCTGTTTTTT. Its translation is CASSLGTRGGELFF.

This sequence joins TRBV27 and TRBJ2-5; 8 positions match TRBD1. V dropped 4 bases and J dropped 4; count of bases not matched to a gene: 11. Germline values: CDR1 MNHEY, CDR2 SMNVEV (reference sequence). The CDR3 is 16 amino acids. The chain's CDR3 is CASSYRTGTLLETQYF. CDR3 sequence (DNA): TGTGCCAGCAGTTATCGGACAGGGACTCTTTTAGAGACCCAGTACTTC.

The chain links TRBV7-2 to TRBJ2-4; TRBD2 matches 8 bases. The CDR3 is 16 amino acids. Unmatched junction bases numbered 6, after V lost 5 bases and J lost 0 bases. The V gene's germline CDR1 is SGHTA and CDR2 FQGNSA. CDR3 residues: CASSKNGGGAKNIQYF. In DNA form, the CDR3 reads TGTGCCAGCAGCAAAAACGGGGGGGGAGCCAAAAACATTCAGTACTTC. Supplemented by reference TRBV7-2 and TRBJ2-4, the full variable domain reads GAGVSQSPSNKVTEKGKDVELRCDPISGHTALYWYRQSLGQGLEFLIYFQGNSAPDKSGLPSDRFSAERTGGSVSTLTIQRTQQEDSAVYLCASSKNGGGAKNIQYFGAGTRLSVL.

V and J are TRBV25-1 and TRBJ2-5, with a possible D match to TRBD2 (5 bases). V was trimmed by 3 bases and J by 4 bases, leaving 12 bases between them. The germline V gene has CDR1 MGHDK and CDR2 SYGVNS. This CDR3 has 14 residues. Written as DNA, the CDR3 is TGTGCCAGCAGTGACCGACGGGCGGGAGAGACCCAGTACTTC. It specifies CASSDRRAGETQYF.

This clonotype was found many times. The chain joins TRBV29-1 to TRBJ2-7; D might be TRBD2 (6 bases). The V and J ends lost 8 bases and 5 bases respectively, with 22 bases between them. Per germline, CDR1 SQVTM and CDR2 ANQGSEA. This CDR3 region has 14 residues. The CDR3 sequence is CSTLTRRGKDEQYF. CDR3 in DNA: TGCAGCACCTTGACAAGGCGGGGAAAAGACGAGCAGTACTTC.

This chain uses TRBV27 with TRBJ2-7; D is ambiguous. Trimming cost V 6 bases and J 2 bases, with 14 bases left between them. CDR3 length equals 14 residues. Germline values: CDR1 MNHEY, CDR2 SMNVEV (reference sequence). The CDR3: CASRFGRSTYEQYF. In DNA, the CDR3 is TGTGCCAGCAGGTTCGGACGGTCCACCTACGAGCAGTACTTC.

This chain uses TRBV29-1 with TRBJ2-5; TRBD2 matches at 15 bases. The CDR3 contains 16 residues. With V trimmed by 6 bases and J by 11 bases, 16 bases remained unmatched. Germline V gene data show CDR1 as SQVTM and CDR2 as ANQGSEA. The CDR3 sequence: CSVLGLAGGPYNEQYF. The CDR3, as DNA: TGCAGCGTCCTAGGACTAGCGGGGGGGCCCTACAATGAGCAGTACTTC. The whole variable domain, remainder taken from reference TRBV29-1 and TRBJ2-5, is SAVISQKPSRDICQRGTSLTIQCQVDSQVTMMFWYRQQPGQSLTLIATANQGSEATYESGFVIDKFPISRPNLTFSTLTVSNMSPEDSSIYLCSVLGLAGGPYNEQYFGPGTRLLVL.

The sample holds a few counts of this clonotype. The CDR3 sequence: CASSLRILKQGDKYNEQFF. The CDR3, as DNA: TGTGCCAGCAGCTTAAGGATCCTAAAACAGGGGGACAAATACAATGAGCAGTTCTTC. This rearrangement joins TRBV7-3 to TRBJ2-1; 8 nucleotides agree with TRBD1. This CDR3 is 19 amino acids long. Unmatched junction bases numbered 15, after V lost 1 base and J lost 4 bases. Per the germline V gene, CDR1 is SGHTA and CDR2 is FQGTGA.

This clonotype came up many times. A much larger clone differs by one base, so this may be a read error. The gene calls are TRBV6-4 and TRBJ2-2; a weak D match, TRBD1 (6 bases). CDR3 length equals 13 residues. Germline-derived CDR1 and CDR2 are MRHNA and SNTAGT. CDR3 in amino acids: CASSAGDTGERFF. In nucleotides, the CDR3 is TGTGCCAGCAGTGCAGGGGACACCGGGGAGCGGTTTTTT.

The chain employs TRBV7-2 and TRBJ2-3; perhaps TRBD1 as D (5 bases). Trimming took 5 bases from V and 8 from J, leaving 14 bases between them. Germline V gives CDR1 SGHTA, CDR2 FQGNSA. The CDR3 has 13 amino acids. This chain's CDR3 is CASSPSREGTQYF. The CDR3 DNA is TGTGCCAGCAGCCCGAGCAGGGAAGGTACGCAGTATTTT.

The chain joins TRBV2 to TRBJ1-1; D not certain. The CDR3 is 12 residues long. V dropped 4 bases and J dropped 12 bases, with 15 bases sitting between them. Per germline, CDR1 SNHLY and CDR2 FYNNEI. CDR3 sequence reads: CASSVSGMWPFF. CDR3 sequence (DNA): TGTGCCAGCAGTGTGTCCGGGATGTGGCCTTTCTTT.

The chain carries TRBV29-1 and TRBJ2-5; TRBD2 matches at 7 bases. The CDR3 has 14 amino acids. Per the germline V gene, CDR1 is SQVTM and CDR2 is ANQGSEA. V shed 5 bases, J shed 3 bases, and the junction held 9 bases outside the gene matches. In DNA, the CDR3 is TGCAGCGTTTCGTGGGAGGGGTTGGAAGAGACCCAGTACTTC. Protein product: CSVSWEGLEETQYF.

Concerning this clonotype itself: This may come from a read error, since a much larger clone is one base off. The V gene is TRBV3-1, the J gene TRBJ2-1; D might be TRBD2 (7 bases). V lost 7 bases and J lost 6, with 22 bases in between. This CDR3 region has 16 residues. The germline V gene has CDR1 LGHDT and CDR2 YNNKEL (reference sequence). The CDR3 DNA reads as TGTGCCAGCAACCTAGAGAGGGGAGGGGACATCAATGAGCAGTTCTTC. Translating it yields CASNLERGGDINEQFF.

About this clonotype: A much larger clone lies one base from this, so it may be a read error. V and J are TRBV7-2 and TRBJ2-1; 9 bases match TRBD2. This CDR3 has 16 residues. Per germline, CDR1 SGHTA and CDR2 FQGNSA. With 5 bases clipped from V and 5 bases from J, the junction kept 10 bases outside the gene matches. CDR3 nucleotide sequence: TGTGCCAGCAGCATAGGGTCGGCGGGGGGGCACAATGAGCAGTTCTTC. Its translation: CASSIGSAGGHNEQFF.

Many counts were recorded for this clonotype. CDR3 amino acids: CASSLGRRNYGYTF. As DNA, the CDR3 is TGTGCCAGCAGTTTGGGACGGAGGAACTATGGCTACACCTTC. The V gene is TRBV12-3 or TRBV12-4, the J gene TRBJ1-2, with a weak D call TRBD1 (5 bases). The CDR3 loop spans 14 amino acids. V lost 3 bases, J lost 2 bases, and 10 bases lay in between.

This clonotype was seen ten or more times. This sequence joins TRBV12-3 or TRBV12-4 and TRBJ1-6; D gene ambiguous. The CDR3 is made up of 17 amino acids. Trimming pared 5 bases from V and 4 bases from J, leaving 18 bases between. The CDR3 DNA sequence: TGTGCCAGCAGTCCCCGAAGCACGGCAGGATATAATTCACCCCTCCACTTT. Protein: CASSPRSTAGYNSPLHF.

This clonotype showed up just a few times. V usage is TRBV6-6 and J usage is TRBJ2-7, with 7 nucleotides matching TRBD1. This CDR3 has 13 amino acids. Trimming removed 6 bases from V and 6 bases from J; junction bases left unmatched: 8. Germline lookup yields CDR1 MNHNY and CDR2 SVGAGI (reference sequence). In DNA, the CDR3 is TGTGCCAGCAGCCCGCAACAGGGGTTCGAGCAGTACTTC. Protein product: CASSPQQGFEQYF.

This CDR3 is CASSLGPGAGQFSYEQFF. In DNA form, the CDR3 reads TGTGCCAGCAGCTTAGGCCCGGGGGCGGGACAGTTCTCCTACGAGCAGTTCTTC. The rearrangement joins TRBV11-2 to TRBJ2-1; D possibly corresponds to TRBD1 (7 bases). Germline V gives CDR1 SGHAT, CDR2 FQNNGV. V was clipped by 1 base and J by 10 bases, with 26 bases between them. CDR3 size: 18 residues.

In this sample, this clonotype turned up many times. The genes are TRBV28 and TRBJ2-4; perhaps TRBD2 as D (6 bases). Germline CDR1 is MDHEN and CDR2 is SYDVKM. The CDR3 consists of 14 residues. CDR3 region: CALSNGGTKNIQYF. CDR3 in DNA: TGTGCGCTATCTAATGGAGGGACCAAAAACATTCAGTACTTC.

In this sample, this clonotype turned up a few times. The chain joins TRBV6-1 to TRBJ2-5; the match to TRBD1 covers 8 bases. Trimming cost V 2 bases and J 11 bases; bases outside gene matches: 13. This CDR3 contains 15 residues. Germline-derived CDR1 and CDR2 are MNHNS and SASEGT. CDR3 protein: CASSEPGGKGNEQYF. The CDR3 DNA reads as TGTGCCAGCAGTGAACCAGGGGGCAAGGGGAATGAGCAGTACTTC.

A few counts support this clonotype. CDR3 amino acids: CASSQPLAGEQFF. CDR3 in DNA: TGCGCCAGCAGCCAACCCCTAGCGGGGGAGCAGTTCTTC. The rearrangement uses TRBV5-1 and TRBJ2-1; the match to TRBD2 covers 9 bases. Germline loops: CDR1 SGHRS, CDR2 YFSETQ. V gave up 4 bases and J gave up 10 bases; unmatched junction bases: 6. The CDR3 extends over 13 amino acids.

This clonotype showed up just a few times. The CDR3 sequence: CASSLNAGWGNEQYF. Written as DNA, the CDR3 is TGTGCCAGCAGCCTGAATGCGGGATGGGGCAATGAGCAGTACTTC. The V gene is TRBV7-2, the J gene TRBJ2-7, with D maybe TRBD2 (6 bases). CDR1 and CDR2 from the germline V gene are SGHTA and FQGNSA. Trimming pared 5 bases from V and 7 bases from J, leaving 21 bases between. The CDR3 totals 15 residues. Drawing the rest from reference TRBV7-2 and TRBJ2-7, the complete variable domain is GAGVSQSPSNKVTEKGKDVELRCDPISGHTALYWYRQSLGQGLEFLIYFQGNSAPDKSGLPSDRFSAERTGGSVSTLTIQRTQQEDSAVYLCASSLNAGWGNEQYFGPGTRLTVT.

CDR3 nucleotide sequence: TGTGCCAGCAGTTTTCGAACAGGGGGGACCTATGGCTACACCTTC. Encoded protein: CASSFRTGGTYGYTF. The rearrangement links TRBV28 to TRBJ1-2, with TRBD1 identical over 8 bases. The germline V gene encodes CDR1 MDHEN and CDR2 SYDVKM. The CDR3 is made up of 15 amino acids. Unmatched junction bases numbered 7, after V lost 3 bases and J lost 4 bases.

This clonotype was seen many times. V is TRBV10-3 and J is TRBJ2-3; 9 bases line up with TRBD1. The germline V gene encodes CDR1 ENHRY and CDR2 SYGVKD. After removal of 0 bases from V and 5 bases from J, the junction contained 3 bases not matched to a gene. The CDR3 loop spans 15 amino acids. The CDR3 loop is CAISESRTGEDTQYF. The CDR3 DNA sequence: TGTGCCATCAGTGAGTCTCGGACAGGGGAAGATACGCAGTATTTT.

This clonotype was observed a handful of times. V usage is TRBV18 and J usage is TRBJ1-2, with D possibly matching TRBD1 (6 bases). This CDR3 has 14 residues. The V gene's germline CDR1 is KGHSH and CDR2 LQKENI. The V end was cut by 5 bases, the J end by 4 bases, with 14 bases between. CDR3: CASSKQGNSYGYTF. The CDR3 DNA reads as TGTGCCAGCTCAAAACAGGGTAACAGCTATGGCTACACCTTC. The complete variable domain, with remaining parts taken from reference TRBV18 and TRBJ1-2, reads NAGVMQNPRHLVRRRGQEARLRCSPMKGHSHVYWYRQLPEEGLKFMVYLQKENIIDESGMPKERFSAEFPKEGPSILRIQQVVRGDSAAYFCASSKQGNSYGYTFGSGTRLTVV.

The CDR3 loop is CASRTPPDRVNYGYTF. The CDR3 DNA reads as TGTGCCAGCAGAACCCCCCCGGACAGGGTGAACTATGGCTACACCTTC. The gene calls are TRBV27 and TRBJ1-2, with 8 bases identical to TRBD1. From germline, CDR1 is MNHEY and CDR2 SMNVEV (reference sequence). Trimming removed 6 bases from V and 2 bases from J; junction bases left unmatched: 11. CDR3 length: 16 residues.